This is a list of T cell receptor beta chains from one sample in a study of CDR3 diversity in severe acne. TCRdb passed the PCR reads through MiXCR, listing each CDR3 protein once. The sample yields 90,000 or so distinct CDR3 sequences, 45% to 50% seen once. The sequenced material came from blood. The receptor source for this set is a male donor in good health, serving as a control. Both conserved end residues are part of each CDR3. The order of the fields is V gene, CDR3 protein.

>TRBV19
CASSIPTDTQYF
>TRBV7-2
CASSPDREIYGYTF
>TRBV7-6
CAWSVARYEQCF
>TRBV24-1
CATSETNEQYF
>TRBV20-1
CSAARMITYEQYF
>TRBV5-6
CASSQGYLGNTIYF
>TRBV7-9
CASSLGGTVGEKLFF
>TRBV29-1
CSVENREAYGYTF
>TRBV12-3/TRBV12-4
CASSPAGGISTDTQYF
>TRBV5-1
CASSPWDLEETQYF
>TRBV10-3
CAISESPRAGSPLHF
>TRBV28
CASSSTGTGNSPLHF
>TRBV29-1
CSLVDSSYEQYF